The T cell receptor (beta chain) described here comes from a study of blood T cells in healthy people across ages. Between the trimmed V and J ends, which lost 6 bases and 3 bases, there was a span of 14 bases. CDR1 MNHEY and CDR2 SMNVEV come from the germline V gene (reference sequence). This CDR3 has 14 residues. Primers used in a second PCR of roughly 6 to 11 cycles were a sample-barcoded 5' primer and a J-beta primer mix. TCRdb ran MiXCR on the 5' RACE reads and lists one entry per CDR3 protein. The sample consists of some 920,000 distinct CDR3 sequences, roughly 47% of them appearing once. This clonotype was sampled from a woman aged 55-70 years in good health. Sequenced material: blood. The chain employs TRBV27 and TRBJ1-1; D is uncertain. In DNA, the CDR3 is TGTGCCAGCAGCTTGGGGTTTGTGGACACTGAAGCTTTCTTT. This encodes CASSLGFVDTEAFF.